This T cell receptor (beta chain) was documented in a study of cytomegalovirus exposure and HLA in healthy donors. Overall study context: Early released data had around 88 million unique TCRs, all coming from HLA-typed donors. Study-wide points: For most subjects, TCR beta sequences were reported to predict HLA-A and HLA-B alleles with accuracy. In a later analysis, V- and J-gene trimming of beta chains associated with a DCLRE1C missense variant, replicated independently.

Germline V gene sequence: CDR1 WNHNN, CDR2 SYGVQD (reference sequence). V lost 6 bases, J lost 3 bases, and 9 bases stayed unmatched. The CDR3 has 16 amino acids. On this clone itself: The antigen remains undetermined.

This PCR relied on a set of 60 Vbeta primers and 13 Jbeta primers. The table came from immunoSEQ multiplex PCR; TCRdb's copy has only in-frame clones and leaves some out. The sample records around 99,000 clones, over 75% being singletons. The sample comprised PBMCs. This receptor was obtained from a man aged 25 to 40 in good health and CMV-seronegative. The V gene is TRBV10-1, the J gene TRBJ2-2; 8 bases map to TRBD1. CDR3 DNA sequence: TGCGCCAGCAGGGCCGGGGACAGGTGGGACACCGGGGAGCTGTTTTTT. Translation gives CASRAGDRWDTGELFF.